This passage covers 24 T cell receptor beta chains from one sample sequenced in a study of low-dose radiotherapy and immunotherapy resistance in tumors. First-strand cDNA relied on TRAV- and TRBV-specific primers spanning alpha and beta chains. TCR amplification involved 20 PCR cycles with a constant-region primer and V-primer adapter. TCRdb reprocessed the reads with MiXCR, giving one entry per CDR3 protein. Of 9,500 to 14,000 distinct CDR3 sequences listed, roughly half are singletons. These receptors all come from a human donor with advanced metastatic prostate, ovarian, gallbladder or colorectal cancer (not recorded which). This table probably holds off-target reads from a library built for another chain.

The V and J genes are TRBV20-1 and TRBJ2-3; 7 nucleotides align to TRBD1. The V segment lost 4 bases and the J segment 2 bases; nucleotides outside the gene matches: 15. CDR1 is DFQATT, CDR2 SNEGSKA, per germline (reference sequence). This CDR3 has 17 residues. The DNA for the CDR3 is TGCAGTGCTATCGACAGGGATACAGCCGTTCTCACAGATACGCAGTATTTT. Residues: CSAIDRDTAVLTDTQYF.

This clonotype has just a few counts. The V and J genes are TRBV6-4 and TRBJ2-5; 11 bases map to TRBD2. V dropped 5 bases and J dropped 0; count of bases not matched to a gene: 2. Germline V gives CDR1 MRHNA, CDR2 SNTAGT. The CDR3 consists of 15 residues. The CDR3 coding sequence is TGTGCCAGCAGTAAGACTAGCGGGGACCAAGAGACCCAGTACTTC. The encoded protein is CASSKTSGDQETQYF.

This clonotype was seen a few times. The chain uses TRBV5-4 and TRBJ1-1; D is uncertain. This CDR3 is 13 amino acids long. V was cut by 0 bases and J by 1 base, with 4 bases left in between. The germline gives CDR1 SGHNT, CDR2 YYREEE (reference sequence). CDR3 sequence (DNA): TGTGCCAGCAGCTTGGCGGGGAACACTGAAGCTTTCTTT. Translation: CASSLAGNTEAFF.

The CDR3: CASSESPAGATLTDTQYF. The CDR3 DNA is TGTGCCAGCAGTGAATCTCCAGCGGGGGCCACCCTCACAGATACGCAGTATTTT. This sequence joins TRBV2 and TRBJ2-3; TRBD2 matches 8 bases. Germline CDR1 reads SNHLY; CDR2 reads FYNNEI. The V segment lost 2 bases and the J segment 2 bases; nucleotides outside the gene matches: 12. The CDR3 sequence is 18 residues long.

The chain uses TRBV12-3 or TRBV12-4 and TRBJ2-7; the match to TRBD2 covers 10 bases. This CDR3 comprises 15 residues. The V gene end was trimmed by 2 bases and the J gene end by 7 bases; junction bases not matched to a gene: 8. Here the CDR3 DNA reads TGTGCCAGCAGTTTATTTCTAGCGGGAGTGTGGGAGCAGTACTTC. Encoded protein: CASSLFLAGVWEQYF.

This clonotype was recorded a few times. The chain has TRBV5-1 and TRBJ2-7, with TRBD2 identical over 8 bases. This CDR3 is 15 amino acids long. V gave up 4 bases and J gave up 0 bases; unmatched junction bases: 6. From germline, CDR1 is SGHRS and CDR2 YFSETQ. This chain's CDR3 is CASSRGSGSSYEQYF. CDR3 bases: TGCGCCAGCAGCCGAGGGAGCGGGAGCTCCTACGAGCAGTACTTC.

This clonotype was recorded a few times. The V and J genes are TRBV5-1 and TRBJ2-3; 7 nucleotides align to TRBD1. The junction had 3 bases not matched to a gene; V was cut back by 1 base and J by 1 base. The V gene's germline CDR1 is SGHRS and CDR2 YFSETQ. CDR3 length equals 15 residues. CDR3 amino acids: CASSLRQGRTDTQYF. In DNA, the CDR3 is TGCGCCAGCAGCTTGCGACAGGGTCGCACAGATACGCAGTATTTT.

By share of the sample, this clonotype is medium-sized (0.01 to 0.1%). V gene TRBV5-1 combines with J gene TRBJ2-7, with 7 bases identical to TRBD1. Germline V CDR1 and CDR2: SGHRS, YFSETQ. The junction had 11 bases not matched to a gene; V was cut back by 2 bases and J by 6 bases. CDR3 length: 15 residues. CDR3 residues: CASSFSTGTIREQYF. In DNA, the CDR3 is TGCGCCAGCAGCTTCTCGACAGGGACGATTCGCGAGCAGTACTTC.

The chain carries TRBV6-6 and TRBJ1-6; the D is unclear. This CDR3 is built from 14 residues. Germline loops: CDR1 MNHNY, CDR2 SVGAGI (reference sequence). With 2 bases removed from V and 13 bases from J, the gap between germline ends came to 15 bases. The CDR3 sequence is CASSYIRVGGPLHF. CDR3 nucleotides: TGTGCCAGCAGTTACATAAGGGTCGGCGGGCCCCTCCACTTT.

This chain uses TRBV19 with TRBJ1-5, with 10 bases that match TRBD1. Trimming cost V 4 bases and J 7 bases; bases outside gene matches: 7. Germline-derived CDR1 and CDR2 are LNHDA and SQIVND (reference sequence). The CDR3 extends over 15 amino acids. CDR3 residues: CASSRGDRGRQPQHF. In DNA form, the CDR3 reads TGTGCCAGTAGTAGAGGGGACAGGGGACGGCAGCCCCAGCATTTT.

Remarks on this clonotype: One junction end does not reproduce the germline sequence, and a read error may be involved. This sequence joins TRBV7-9 and TRBJ1-1; 9 bases agree with TRBD1. Germline loops: CDR1 SEHNR, CDR2 FQNEAQ (reference sequence). This CDR3 is built from 16 residues. CDR3 residues: CASRSGQGGGNTEACF. The CDR3 DNA sequence: TGTGCCAGCAGGTCGGGACAGGGAGGGGGGAACACTGAAGCTTGCTTT.

This clonotype showed up just once. This rearrangement joins TRBV5-1 to TRBJ2-1; the match to TRBD1 covers 12 bases. Germline CDR1 reads SGHRS; CDR2 reads YFSETQ. V dropped 4 bases and J dropped 8; count of bases not matched to a gene: 10. The CDR3 runs 16 residues. The CDR3 DNA sequence: TGCGCCAGCAGCCCCCCGGGGACAGGGGGCATCGATGAGCAGTTCTTC. Amino acids: CASSPPGTGGIDEQFF.

This clonotype rates as medium-sized. The chain is built from TRBV24-1 and TRBJ2-1; tentatively, D is TRBD1 (6 bases). Trimming took 4 bases from V and 9 from J, leaving 15 bases between them. Germline loops: CDR1 KGHDR, CDR2 SFDVKD. The CDR3 loop spans 14 amino acids. The CDR3 bases are TGTGCCACCAGTGACACCGGGACAAGCCCTGAGCAGTTCTTC. It specifies CATSDTGTSPEQFF.

The rearrangement links TRBV19 to TRBJ2-7, with TRBD1 as a possible D gene (5 bases). CDR1 is LNHDA, CDR2 SQIVND, per germline (reference sequence). V lost 4 bases and J 3 bases, leaving 10 bases between the germline ends. The CDR3 length is 13 residues. CDR3 DNA sequence: TGTGCCAGTAGTAAGCCCCAGGGCTACGAGCAGTACTTC. As protein: CASSKPQGYEQYF. The whole variable domain, filled in from reference TRBV19 and TRBJ2-7, reads DGGITQSPKYLFRKEGQNVTLSCEQNLNHDAMYWYRQDPGQGLRLIYYSQIVNDFQKGDIAEGYSVSREKKESFPLTVTSAQKNPTAFYLCASSKPQGYEQYFGPGTRLTVT.

The gene calls are TRBV28 and TRBJ2-1; 9 bases match TRBD2. Unmatched junction bases numbered 5, after V lost 2 bases and J lost 3 bases. There are 16 residues in the CDR3. The germline V gene encodes CDR1 MDHEN and CDR2 SYDVKM. The CDR3 nucleotides are TGTGCCAGCAGTTTAGTGGCGGGAGGGATCTACAATGAGCAGTTCTTC. This translates into CASSLVAGGIYNEQFF.

This clonotype occurred a few times. The chain recombines TRBV2 with TRBJ2-1; 7 bases fit TRBD2. Germline V gene lookup returns CDR1 SNHLY and CDR2 FYNNEI. V shed 7 bases and J 5 bases; nucleotides not matched to a gene: 11. The CDR3 is made up of 15 amino acids. The CDR3: CASTPRSGAHNEQFF. The CDR3 DNA reads as TGTGCCAGCACCCCCAGGAGCGGGGCTCACAATGAGCAGTTCTTC.

V is TRBV5-4 and J is TRBJ2-1; TRBD2 aligns across 7 bases. The J segment lost 2 bases and the V segment lost 2 bases, leaving 4 bases of the junction unmatched. Germline V gene lookup returns CDR1 SGHNT and CDR2 YYREEE (reference sequence). The CDR3 sequence is 15 residues long. The DNA of the CDR3 is TGTGCCAGCAGCTTCTCTAGCGGTGCCTACAATGAGCAGTTCTTC. Translated: CASSFSSGAYNEQFF.

The V and J genes are TRBV6-5 and TRBJ2-4, with TRBD1 as a possible D gene (5 bases). Trimming shortened V by 5 bases and J by 5 bases, and 19 bases separated the two germline ends. This CDR3 region has 16 residues. The germline V gene has CDR1 MNHEY and CDR2 SVGAGI. CDR3 nucleotides: TGTGCCAGCAGTGAAGGGCCCTGGGGCAGACAAAACATTCAGTACTTC. It encodes CASSEGPWGRQNIQYF.

V is TRBV5-5 and J is TRBJ2-2; no clear D gene. Per the germline V gene, CDR1 is SGHKS and CDR2 is YYEKEE (reference sequence). Trimming took off 0 bases at V and 4 bases at J, with 19 bases between the two ends. CDR3 size: 18 residues. Here the CDR3 DNA reads TGTGCCAGCAGCTTGGTACCCCTCCGTGGCTCAGTCACCGGGGAGCTGTTTTTT. Translated, it gives CASSLVPLRGSVTGELFF.

This clonotype has only a few counts. The V call is TRBV28, the J call TRBJ2-1; 8 bases match TRBD1. The CDR3 contains 18 residues. With V trimmed by 2 bases and J by 0 bases, 9 bases remained unmatched. CDR1 and CDR2 from the germline V gene are MDHEN and SYDVKM. This CDR3 is CASSLGWAGGISYNEQFF. CDR3 nucleotide sequence: TGTGCCAGCAGTTTAGGATGGGCAGGGGGCATCTCCTACAATGAGCAGTTCTTC.

This chain links TRBV5-4 with TRBJ2-7; 7 nucleotides match TRBD1. CDR1 is SGHNT, CDR2 YYREEE, per germline (reference sequence). The V segment lost 5 bases and the J segment 7 bases; nucleotides outside the gene matches: 6. This CDR3 spans 12 amino acids. The CDR3: CASRSGQQEQYF. The CDR3 bases are TGTGCCAGCAGGTCGGGACAGCAAGAGCAGTACTTC.

CDR3 sequence (DNA): TGTGCCAGCAGAGCGACCTTTTGGGTAGATACGCAGTATTTT. Amino acids: CASRATFWVDTQYF. The genes are TRBV2 and TRBJ2-3; no definite D call. Germline V CDR1 and CDR2: SNHLY, FYNNEI. Between the trimmed V and J ends, which lost 6 bases and 5 bases, there was a span of 15 bases. The CDR3 spans 14 residues.

On this clonotype: The missing conserved phenylalanine or tryptophan at the end of this CDR3 makes a read error likely. The DNA is left out, because the CDR3 cannot be placed on it with certainty; the CDR3 is given as TCRdb lists it. This chain links TRBV3-1 with TRBJ2-1; the table calls TRBD2, which could not be checked here. The CDR3 totals 13 residues, both ends included. Germline CDR1 and CDR2: LGHDT and YNNKEL (reference sequence). CDR3 sequence reads: CASSQTVSGGPTL.

This chain uses TRBV10-3 with TRBJ1-1; tentatively, D is TRBD1 (5 bases). The CDR3 length is 13 residues. CDR1 and CDR2 from the germline V gene are ENHRY and SYGVKD. Here the CDR3 reads CAVRDLTNTEAFF. The CDR3 region has the DNA TGTGCGGTTCGGGACCTTACGAACACTGAAGCTTTCTTT.